There are a few counts of the clone carrying this T cell receptor (beta chain). Its antigen is still unknown. This specimen comes from a study of T cells after yellow fever vaccination. Study-wide points: Although most clonotypes did not, a small share appeared in both CD4 and CD8 compartments. Post-booster samples contained most primary-vaccination clones (approximately 96% CD4, around 89% CD8).

TCRdb redid the calling of the 5' RACE reads with MiXCR, one entry per CDR3 protein. Counted here are approximately 550,000 distinct CDR3 sequences, approximately 12% occurring once; the ten biggest clones make up roughly an eighth. Germline values: CDR1 GTSNPN, CDR2 SVGIG (reference sequence). The CDR3 consists of 16 residues. The trim removed 4 bases at V and 5 bases at J, leaving 13 bases unmatched. The TCR was taken from a man aged 30-40 years who received the YFV17D yellow fever vaccine. The chain employs TRBV30 and TRBJ2-5, with TRBD2 identical over 10 bases. The sample in question was PBMCs, obtained on the day of the yellow fever booster vaccination. CDR3 nucleotide sequence: TGTGCCTGGATTCGTTCTAGCGGGGGAGCTTGGGAGACCCAGTACTTC. It is translated as CAWIRSSGGAWETQYF.